The rows below give T cell receptor beta chains drawn from one sample of a study of T cells of healthy individuals. MiXCR was run by TCRdb on the 5' RACE reads, yielding one entry per CDR3 protein. Among about 82,000 distinct CDR3 sequences listed, about 4.8% were seen once. The receptor source for this set is a female donor in good health. CDR3s leave out the opening cysteine and the closing phenylalanine or tryptophan.

j_call	v_call	cdr3_aa
TRBJ2-1	TRBV5-4	ASSWKTSGPYNEQF
TRBJ1-1	TRBV3-1	ASRDRGNTEAF
TRBJ2-3	TRBV13	ASSHQGGSTDTQY
TRBJ2-1	TRBV28	ASSLFVGNYNEQF
TRBJ2-3	TRBV5-4	ASSLKWLAGGGSTDTQY
TRBJ2-3	TRBV5-6	ASSNDLDTQY
TRBJ2-3	TRBV20-1	SATPILAGGEGTDTQY
TRBJ2-3	TRBV4-3	ASSQDYRDTDTQY
TRBJ2-1	TRBV3-1	ASSNREREQF
TRBJ2-1	TRBV6-6	ASRPRLAGNYNEQF
TRBJ2-1	TRBV20-1	SARFTVHPAAYNEQF
TRBJ1-4	TRBV7-3	ASSQFKNEKLF
TRBJ2-1	TRBV5-4	ASSWELAGANEQF
TRBJ2-1	TRBV11-2	ASSRDRGDEQF
TRBJ2-1	TRBV5-1	ASSLGNNEQF
TRBJ2-1	TRBV4-2	ASSQDRGGPQNEQF
TRBJ1-1	TRBV20-1	SARGPQLNTEAF
TRBJ2-1	TRBV4-1	ASSLFQTRVNEQF
TRBJ2-1	TRBV7-2	ASSPLQTVSSYNEQF
TRBJ1-5	TRBV28	ASSLRRNRDYSNQPQH
TRBJ2-1	TRBV6-2/TRBV6-3	ASSYGVNNEQF
TRBJ1-1	TRBV19	ASTPGRARNTEAF
TRBJ2-2	TRBV6-6	ASSYLGFTGTDNTGELF
TRBJ2-3	TRBV12-3/TRBV12-4	ASSFTGGFTDTQY
TRBJ2-1	TRBV7-2	ASSADSYSYNEQF
TRBJ1-1	TRBV10-3	AISASQGLNTEAF
TRBJ2-5	TRBV6-5	ASSGLAGTQETQY
TRBJ2-1	TRBV7-9	ASRPQLLAGGGEQF
TRBJ2-7	TRBV5-5	ASSWTSSYEQY
TRBJ2-5	TRBV7-2	ASSTNRGRPETQY
TRBJ2-3	TRBV10-2	ASSDRLAGEDTQY
TRBJ2-2	TRBV12-3/TRBV12-4	ASSSGRAGTTGELF